One sample yielded the 10 T cell receptor beta chains listed below, sequenced in a study of vaccination effects on CD4 cells after COVID-19. Expansion of antigen-specific CD4+ T cells with viral peptide pools was carried out by the ViraFEST assay before sequencing. An approximately ten-day culture period preceded the isolation of CD4+ T cells. Each participant was given two doses of one vaccine (BNT162b2 or mRNA-1273). Clones were sequenced by immunoSEQ multiplex PCR, and TCRdb holds only the in-frame ones, with some missing. The sample holds some 61,000 clones, about 80% seen once. No antigen has been identified for these receptors. Sample: CD4+ T cells from PBMCs cultured with HCoV-OC43 spike peptides, taken after COVID-19 vaccination. Noted subset: HCoV-OC43 spike overlapping peptide pool stimulation. The receptors originated from a human donor who received a COVID-19 vaccine.

The rearrangement joins TRBV6-5 to TRBJ1-4; D is ambiguous. CDR1 is MNHEY, CDR2 SVGAGI, per germline. V was cut by 11 bases and J by 2 bases, with 12 bases left in between. The CDR3 totals 13 residues. CDR3 nucleotide sequence: TGTGCCGGCGGACCGGCCACTAATGAAAAACTGTTTTTT. Encoded protein: CAGGPATNEKLFF.

The table lists this clone with a count of one. The chain joins TRBV12-3 or TRBV12-4 to TRBJ1-5; unclear D gene. The length of the CDR3 is 12 residues. The V gene lost 4 bases and the J gene lost 6 bases, with 7 bases spanning the gap. In nucleotides, the CDR3 is TGTGCCAGCAGTTCCAGACGTCAGCCCCAGCATTTT. This encodes CASSSRRQPQHF.

V is TRBV28 and J is TRBJ2-7; 9 nucleotides align to TRBD1. Germline lookup yields CDR1 MDHEN and CDR2 SYDVKM. CDR3 length: 13 amino acids. Trimming cost V 6 bases and J 5 bases; bases outside gene matches: 5. The CDR3 bases are TGTGCCAGCAGAGGACAGGGGAGCCACGAGCAGTACGTC. Translated, it gives CASRGQGSHEQYV.

The chain joins TRBV6-5 to TRBJ1-2, with D hard to call. Germline V gene lookup returns CDR1 MNHEY and CDR2 SVGAGI. The CDR3 is made up of 14 amino acids. V lost 2 bases and J 1 base, leaving 8 bases between the germline ends. CDR3 coding DNA: TGTGCCAGCAGTTACAACACCCTTAACTATGGCTACACCTTC. Translated, it gives CASSYNTLNYGYTF.

This clone was counted a few times. J is TRBJ1-1 and V is TRBV30; 7 nucleotides align to TRBD1. CDR3 length: 15 amino acids. Trimming cost V 4 bases and J 6 bases; bases outside gene matches: 14. Germline V gene lookup returns CDR1 GTSNPN and CDR2 SVGIG (reference sequence). The CDR3 region has the DNA TGTGCCTGGACTAACCTGACAGGGAGGAGGGCTGAAGCTTTCTTT. It codes for CAWTNLTGRRAEAFF.

This clone was detected once. The chain is built from TRBV4-2 and TRBJ2-3; 9 nucleotides line up with TRBD2. Germline lookup yields CDR1 LGHNA and CDR2 YNFKEQ. The CDR3 length is 18 residues. The ends lost 4 bases at V and 3 bases at J; junction bases unmatched: 14. CDR3 DNA: TGTGCCAGCAGCCCTTACCCCAGTCAGCGGGGGGCTACAGATACGCAGTATTTT. The encoded protein is CASSPYPSQRGATDTQYF.

The V call is TRBV19, the J call TRBJ1-5; weak D call: TRBD1 (6 bases). This CDR3 is built from 16 residues. The germline V gene encodes CDR1 LNHDA and CDR2 SQIVND (reference sequence). Trimming cost V 5 bases and J 6 bases, with 20 bases left between them. The CDR3 DNA reads as TGTGCCAGTAGTTGGTTCAGGGGAGGGTTAGGTCAGCCCCAGCATTTT. Its protein is CASSWFRGGLGQPQHF. Drawing the rest from reference TRBV19 and TRBJ1-5, the complete variable domain is DGGITQSPKYLFRKEGQNVTLSCEQNLNHDAMYWYRQDPGQGLRLIYYSQIVNDFQKGDIAEGYSVSREKKESFPLTVTSAQKNPTAFYLCASSWFRGGLGQPQHFGDGTRLSIL.

The chain uses TRBV6-6 and TRBJ2-2; D call uncertain. CDR3 length: 12 amino acids. V lost 7 bases, J lost 1 base, and 4 bases lay in between. Germline CDR1 MNHNY, CDR2 SVGAGI (reference sequence). CDR3 nucleotides: TGTGCCAGCATGCTGAACACCGGGGAGCTGTTTTTT. Its protein is CASMLNTGELFF.

This chain joins TRBV6-1 and TRBJ1-4; no firm D call. Germline V gene lookup returns CDR1 MNHNS and CDR2 SASEGT. The germline V and J ends were trimmed by 3 bases and 7 bases, with 6 bases remaining between them. This CDR3 contains 12 residues. The CDR3 sequence is CASSDWSEKLFF. CDR3 coding DNA: TGTGCCAGCAGTGATTGGTCTGAAAAACTGTTTTTT.

The chain uses TRBV9 and TRBJ2-3; 11 bases map to TRBD2. The CDR3 spans 17 residues. Germline CDR1 and CDR2: SGDLS and YYNGEE. V lost 4 bases and J lost 4; bases outside the gene matches: 11. The CDR3 region is CASSLLTSGGPPDTQYF. CDR3 DNA: TGTGCCAGCAGCCTATTAACTAGCGGGGGTCCGCCAGATACGCAGTATTTT.